The 29 T cell receptor beta chains below all came from one sample that was sequenced in a study of radiotherapy plus CTLA-4 blockade in lung cancer. TCRdb keeps only in-frame clones here, not all; method: immunoSEQ multiplex PCR. The table records 60,000 to 85,000 clones, around 86% of them present only once. Sequenced material: peripheral blood, taken from a patient treated with radiotherapy plus ipilimumab. These receptors came from a human donor with non-small cell lung cancer who had stable disease on radiotherapy plus ipilimumab.

This chain links TRBV7-2 with TRBJ1-2; 7 nucleotides line up with TRBD1. The CDR3 runs to 15 residues. The J segment lost 6 bases and the V segment lost 4 bases, leaving 11 bases of the junction unmatched. Germline loops: CDR1 SGHTA, CDR2 FQGNSA. As DNA, the CDR3 is TGTGCCAGCAGCTCTTACGACAGGGAGACGGATGGCTACACCTTC. This sequence encodes CASSSYDRETDGYTF.

The J gene is TRBJ1-3, the V gene TRBV19; TRBD1 is a possible D gene (6 bases). This CDR3 is 17 amino acids long. Germline CDR1 is LNHDA and CDR2 is SQIVND (reference sequence). Between the trimmed V and J ends, which lost 5 bases and 0 bases, there was a span of 17 bases. The CDR3 protein is CASSFQGLVDSGNTIYF. Here the CDR3 DNA reads TGTGCCAGTAGTTTTCAGGGGCTAGTCGACTCTGGAAACACCATATATTTT.

In DNA, the CDR3 is TGCACCAGCAGCCAAGGGAGCTCCTACGAGCAGTACTTC. It translates to CTSSQGSSYEQYF. The chain joins TRBV1 to TRBJ2-7; the tabulated D call, TRBD2, remains unverified against the DNA. TRBV1 is listed as a pseudogene. This CDR3 is 13 amino acids long.

The chain combines TRBV10-1 with TRBJ2-1; D may be TRBD2 (7 bases). There are 17 residues in the CDR3. The germline V gene has CDR1 WNHNN and CDR2 SYGVQD (reference sequence). The V end was cut by 0 bases, the J end by 3 bases, with 15 bases between. In DNA form, the CDR3 reads TGCGCCAGCAGTGAGTCAGGCGGGGGCCCCGGCTACAATGAGCAGTTCTTC. This codes for CASSESGGGPGYNEQFF.

The chain employs TRBV2 and TRBJ1-5; 8 bases are shared with TRBD1. Germline V gene lookup returns CDR1 SNHLY and CDR2 FYNNEI. The CDR3 runs to 16 residues. Germline trimming cut 4 bases from V and 7 bases from J; bases unmatched to any gene: 12. The CDR3 spells CASSGAQGARRQPQHF. CDR3 DNA: TGTGCCAGCAGTGGGGCCCAGGGGGCTAGACGACAGCCCCAGCATTTT.

The chain is built from TRBV18 and TRBJ2-5; D might be TRBD1 (6 bases). V shed 4 bases and J shed 5 bases, with 26 bases lying between them. This CDR3 has 18 residues. Germline CDR1 is KGHSH and CDR2 is LQKENI. The CDR3 here is CASSRTPGTTGNIETQYF. CDR3 DNA: TGTGCCAGCTCACGCACCCCCGGCACAACAGGGAACATTGAGACCCAGTACTTC.

The chain uses TRBV10-2 and TRBJ2-2, with 9 bases that match TRBD2. The germline V gene encodes CDR1 WSHSY and CDR2 SAAADI. The J segment lost 4 bases and the V segment lost 4 bases, leaving 7 bases of the junction unmatched. This CDR3 has 16 residues. CDR3 protein: CASSAAGGPGTGELFF. The CDR3 DNA reads TGCGCCAGCAGTGCGGCGGGAGGGCCGGGCACCGGGGAGCTGTTTTTT.

The chain employs TRBV11-2 and TRBJ1-6; D not resolved. Germline CDR1 SGHAT, CDR2 FQNNGV. The CDR3 sequence is 15 residues long. Deletions cut 3 bases from V and 10 bases from J, with 16 bases between. CDR3 bases: TGTGCCAGCAGCTTTCAAAACAGACAATACTCACCCCTCCACTTT. Its translation: CASSFQNRQYSPLHF.

The chain joins TRBV27 to TRBJ1-2; TRBD1 aligns across 7 bases. The CDR3 spans 13 residues. V shed 7 bases, J shed 5 bases, and the junction held 7 bases outside the gene matches. CDR1 and CDR2 (germline): MNHEY, SMNVEV (reference sequence). The CDR3 DNA reads as TGTGCCAGCAAGACAGGGCCAGGATATGGCTACACCTTC. Translated: CASKTGPGYGYTF.

This chain connects TRBV30 to TRBJ1-5, with 7 bases matching TRBD1. This CDR3 has 14 residues. J was trimmed by 6 bases and V by 0 bases; bases with no gene match: 5. In germline, CDR1 is GTSNPN, CDR2 SVGIG (reference sequence). DNA for the CDR3: TGTGCCTGGAGTGTAGGGCAGGGGGTTCAGCCCCAGCATTTT. It yields the protein CAWSVGQGVQPQHF.

A single count supports this clone. This rearrangement joins TRBV27 to TRBJ1-1; D is uncertain. The CDR3 has 12 residues. The germline V and J ends were trimmed by 3 bases and 5 bases, with 7 bases remaining between them. Germline values: CDR1 MNHEY, CDR2 SMNVEV (reference sequence). CDR3 bases: TGTGCCAGCAGTTTGGACGGAACTGAAGCTTTCTTT. Amino acid sequence: CASSLDGTEAFF.

The J gene is TRBJ2-7, the V gene TRBV14; maybe TRBD1 (5 bases). This CDR3 contains 14 residues. The V gene's germline CDR1 is SGHDN and CDR2 FVKESK. V was clipped by 4 bases and J by 0 bases, with 10 bases between them. CDR3 in amino acids: CASSRQITSYEQYF. The CDR3 coding sequence is TGTGCCAGCAGCCGACAGATAACCTCCTACGAGCAGTACTTC.

This chain joins TRBV28 and TRBJ1-2, with TRBD1 matching 7 bases. The V gene's germline CDR1 is MDHEN and CDR2 SYDVKM. J gave up 2 bases and V 6 bases, and 12 bases lay outside the gene matches. This CDR3 contains 16 residues. In DNA form, the CDR3 reads TGTGCCAGCAGGGCAAGCCCGGGACAGCAAAACTATGGCTACACCTTC. Residues: CASRASPGQQNYGYTF.

This clone was picked up one time. The chain employs TRBV21-1 and TRBJ2-1; the table's D call of TRBD2 was not tested on the DNA. TRBV21-1 is assigned pseudogene status. CDR3 length: 16 amino acids. Written as DNA, the CDR3 is TGTGCCAGCAGCAAAAAAACTAGCGGGTTCAAGATCGAGCAGTTCTTC. It encodes CASSKKTSGFKIEQFF.

The chain is built from TRBV28 and TRBJ2-5, with a possible D match to TRBD2 (6 bases). The CDR3 runs to 16 residues. Trimming cost V 0 bases and J 9 bases, with 20 bases left between them. Looked up from germline, CDR1 is MDHEN and CDR2 is SYDVKM. CDR3 nucleotide sequence: TGTGCCAGCAGTTTATGGGCGGGGACTGGAGACCAGGCCCAGTACTTC. Translating it yields CASSLWAGTGDQAQYF.

This chain joins TRBV2 and TRBJ2-5; D unresolved. The CDR3 consists of 12 residues. In germline, CDR1 is SNHLY, CDR2 FYNNEI. V was shortened by 8 bases and J by 0 bases, with 7 bases between the two germline ends. CDR3 coding DNA: TGTGCCAGCGTCCCGAACCAAGAGACCCAGTACTTC. Its translation: CASVPNQETQYF.

This chain connects TRBV7-9 to TRBJ2-7; D might be TRBD2 (5 bases). The germline V and J ends were trimmed by 5 bases and 4 bases, with 9 bases remaining between them. The CDR3 is made up of 12 amino acids. CDR1 is SEHNR and CDR2 is FQNEAQ in the germline V gene (reference sequence). The CDR3 DNA sequence: TGTGCCAGCAGCCCTGAGGGTTACGAGCAGTACTTC. This gives the protein CASSPEGYEQYF.

The rearrangement uses TRBV5-8 and TRBJ2-3; tentative D call: TRBD2 (5 bases). This CDR3 has 14 residues. Germline V CDR1 and CDR2: SGHTS, YDEGEE. V lost 2 bases and J lost 6, with 13 bases in between. The CDR3 coding sequence is TGTGCCAGCAGCTTCGAGGGTCGAATGGATACGCAGTATTTT. Its protein is CASSFEGRMDTQYF.

The J gene is TRBJ1-2, the V gene TRBV4-1; TRBD1 might be the D (5 bases). V was clipped by 2 bases and J by 6 bases, with 16 bases between them. The CDR3 consists of 15 residues. Per the germline V gene, CDR1 is MGHRA and CDR2 is YSYEKL. This chain's CDR3 is CASSQPLERGDGYTF. Here the CDR3 DNA reads TGCGCCAGCAGCCAACCCCTTGAGCGGGGGGATGGCTACACCTTC.

This clone was detected only once. The rearrangement joins TRBV5-1 to TRBJ2-7; D might be TRBD2 (6 bases). The CDR3 is 15 residues long. V dropped 5 bases and J dropped 1 base, with 16 bases sitting between them. Per germline, CDR1 SGHRS and CDR2 YFSETQ. The DNA for the CDR3 is TGCGCCAGCAGGAGGGGACTGACAGATTCCTACGAGCAGTACTTC. It yields the protein CASRRGLTDSYEQYF.

The chain combines TRBV6-1 with TRBJ2-2; TRBD2 might be the D (6 bases). The germline V and J ends were trimmed by 6 bases and 4 bases, with 12 bases remaining between them. The germline CDR1 and CDR2 sequences are MNHNS and SASEGT. The CDR3 totals 14 residues. The CDR3 protein is CASRATGVTGELFF. Here the CDR3 DNA reads TGTGCCAGCAGGGCCACGGGGGTCACCGGGGAGCTGTTTTTT.

The chain couples TRBV15 to TRBJ1-3, with D uncertain. The length of the CDR3 is 14 residues. From germline, CDR1 is LNHNV and CDR2 YYDKDF (reference sequence). The V end was cut by 3 bases, the J end by 4 bases, with 10 bases between. This CDR3 is CATSSYSTGNTIYF. DNA of the CDR3: TGTGCCACCAGCAGTTATTCTACGGGAAACACCATATATTTT. Variable domain in full (rest from reference TRBV15 and TRBJ1-3): DAMVIQNPRYQVTQFGKPVTLSCSQTLNHNVMYWYQQKSSQAPKLLFHYYDKDFNNEADTPDNFQSRRPNTSFCFLDIRSPGLGDTAMYLCATSSYSTGNTIYFGEGSWLTVV.

This chain connects TRBV5-1 to TRBJ1-3, with D unresolved. This CDR3 region has 16 residues. CDR1 and CDR2 (germline): SGHRS, YFSETQ. V lost 0 bases and J 0 bases, leaving 10 bases between the germline ends. The CDR3 sequence is CASSLGKQISGNTIYF. CDR3 nucleotide sequence: TGCGCCAGCAGCTTGGGAAAACAGATCTCTGGAAACACCATATATTTT.

This clone was seen more than once but under ten times. V is TRBV27 and J is TRBJ2-7; D unresolved. Germline CDR1 MNHEY, CDR2 SMNVEV (reference sequence). The CDR3 is 14 residues long. Trimming stripped 0 bases from V and 5 bases from J, with 11 bases between. CDR3 protein: CASSLSSAYDEQYF. CDR3 coding DNA: TGTGCCAGCAGTTTATCGAGTGCGTACGACGAGCAGTACTTC.

The chain carries TRBV5-4 and TRBJ2-1, with 10 bases fitting TRBD2. CDR1 is SGHNT and CDR2 is YYREEE in the germline V gene (reference sequence). The CDR3 loop spans 16 amino acids. V was clipped by 4 bases and J by 2 bases; unmatched bases: 6. CDR3 coding DNA: TGTGCCAGCAGCGAGAGCGGGGGGGTGCCCTACAATGAGCAGTTCTTC. Residues: CASSESGGVPYNEQFF.

CDR3 residues: CASSFSVGDEQYF. In DNA form, the CDR3 reads TGTGCCAGCAGCTTTTCTGTAGGGGACGAGCAGTACTTC. The V and J genes are TRBV11-3 and TRBJ2-7; D is possibly TRBD1 (5 bases). Per the germline V gene, CDR1 is SGHNT and CDR2 is YENEEA. There are 13 residues in the CDR3. V was clipped by 3 bases and J by 5 bases, with 11 bases between them.

V is TRBV28 and J is TRBJ2-5, with a possible D match to TRBD2 (6 bases). Trimming stripped 7 bases from V and 2 bases from J, with 11 bases between. The CDR3 runs to 13 residues. Germline loops: CDR1 MDHEN, CDR2 SYDVKM. In DNA form, the CDR3 reads TGTGCCAGCATCCCCGGGACTCAAGAGACCCAGTACTTC. Amino acid sequence: CASIPGTQETQYF.

The chain is built from TRBV7-9 and TRBJ2-1; TRBD2 agrees at 10 bases. The junction had 5 bases not matched to a gene; V was cut back by 5 bases and J by 4 bases. Germline V gene data show CDR1 as SEHNR and CDR2 as FQNEAQ (reference sequence). This CDR3 spans 15 amino acids. For the CDR3, the DNA is TGTGCCAGCAGCAAACGGACTAGCGGTTACAATGAGCAGTTCTTC. Translating gives CASSKRTSGYNEQFF. Using reference TRBV7-9 and TRBJ2-1 for the parts outside the CDR3, the full variable domain is DTGVSQNPRHKITKRGQNVTFRCDPISEHNRLYWYRQTLGQGPEFLTYFQNEAQLEKSRLLSDRFSAERPKGSFSTLEIQRTEQGDSAMYLCASSKRTSGYNEQFFGPGTRLTVL.

The rearrangement joins TRBV2 to TRBJ2-1; 8 bases map to TRBD1. The CDR3 has 14 residues. Looked up from germline, CDR1 is SNHLY and CDR2 is FYNNEI. The trim removed 5 bases at V and 7 bases at J, leaving 7 bases unmatched. The CDR3 bases are TGTGCCAGCAGTCTAGGACAGGGATGGAATGAGCAGTTCTTC. It specifies CASSLGQGWNEQFF. Based on the CDR3 plus reference TRBV2 and TRBJ2-1, the full variable domain is EPEVTQTPSHQVTQMGQEVILRCVPISNHLYFYWYRQILGQKVEFLVSFYNNEISEKSEIFDDQFSVERPDGSNFTLKIRSTKLEDSAMYFCASSLGQGWNEQFFGPGTRLTVL.